A single sample gave rise to the 8 T cell receptor beta chains below, sequenced in a study of cytomegalovirus exposure and HLA in healthy donors. PCR used 60 Vbeta primers and 13 Jbeta primers. Sequenced by immunoSEQ multiplex PCR; TCRdb stores in-frame clones only, minus some. The sample contains about 110,000 clones, less than 85% of which appear only once. Sequences were obtained from PBMCs. The receptor set was obtained from a woman in her forties in good health and CMV-seronegative.

The J gene is TRBJ2-5, the V gene TRBV10-3; 7 nucleotides match TRBD1. The DNA end is a closer match to TRBJ2-7, so the J assignment may be wrong. Germline CDR1 reads ENHRY; CDR2 reads SYGVKD. The CDR3 covers 15 residues. The CDR3 nucleotides are TGTGCCATCATCTTGACTCCGGGACAGTACTACGAGCAGTACTTC. This encodes CAIILTPGQYYEQYF.

V usage is TRBV4-3 and J usage is TRBJ1-1, with 7 bases fitting TRBD1. CDR1 is LGHNA, CDR2 YSLEER, per germline. The V and J ends lost 4 bases and 5 bases, in that order; junction bases with no gene match: 4. The CDR3 loop spans 13 amino acids. CDR3 bases: TGCGCCAGCAGCCCCAAGGGGGCGACTGAAGCTTTCTTT. It codes for CASSPKGATEAFF.

The chain recombines TRBV30 with TRBJ2-7; 10 bases fit TRBD2. V was pared by 4 bases and J by 5 bases, with 14 bases of the junction left unmatched. The germline V gene has CDR1 GTSNPN and CDR2 SVGIG (reference sequence). The CDR3 is made up of 16 amino acids. DNA of the CDR3: TGTGCCTGGAAATCAGCGGGAGGGCTTAGGGGCCACGAGCAGTACTTC. This gives the protein CAWKSAGGLRGHEQYF.

The J gene is TRBJ2-1, the V gene TRBV27; D perhaps matches TRBD1 (5 bases). V was pared by 0 bases and J by 8 bases, with 11 bases between. Germline-derived CDR1 and CDR2 are MNHEY and SMNVEV (reference sequence). This CDR3 spans 14 amino acids. This CDR3 is CASSLSSVGHEQFF. The CDR3 region has the DNA TGTGCCAGCAGTTTATCGTCAGTGGGGCATGAGCAGTTCTTC.

The rearrangement joins TRBV7-3 to TRBJ2-5; a weak D match, TRBD2 (6 bases). Judging by the DNA end, TRBJ2-7 fits better; the J call may be wrong. CDR3 size: 15 residues. The germline CDR1 and CDR2 sequences are SGHTA and FQGTGA. DNA of the CDR3: TGTGCCAGCAGCTTAATGGGGGGACTGGGGTACGAGCAGTACTTC. This encodes CASSLMGGLGYEQYF.

J is TRBJ2-1 and V is TRBV4-2; D remains ambiguous. CDR3 length: 15 amino acids. Germline lookup yields CDR1 LGHNA and CDR2 YNFKEQ. V lost 1 base and J lost 5, with 12 bases in between. CDR3 in DNA: TGTGCCAGCAGCCAAGCCCCTAGTCCCGACAATGAGCAGTTCTTC. This codes for CASSQAPSPDNEQFF.

This chain uses TRBV7-2 with TRBJ1-1; 7 bases fit TRBD1. The CDR3 is made up of 14 amino acids. Germline V CDR1 and CDR2: SGHTA, FQGNSA. The V and J ends lost 1 base and 8 bases, in that order; junction bases with no gene match: 7. CDR3 DNA: TGTGCCAGCAGCTTAGGCGGGGTGACAGGGGAAGCTTTCTTT. As protein: CASSLGGVTGEAFF.

The chain uses TRBV7-8 and TRBJ2-1; 10 bases line up with TRBD2. Per the germline V gene, CDR1 is SGHVS and CDR2 is FQNEAQ. The J segment lost 0 bases and the V segment lost 7 bases, leaving 3 bases of the junction unmatched. This CDR3 spans 15 amino acids. CDR3 sequence: CASTPSGSSYNEQFF. The CDR3 DNA sequence: TGTGCCAGCACCCCTAGCGGGAGCTCCTACAATGAGCAGTTCTTC.